What follows are 28 T cell receptor beta chains derived from one specimen sequenced in a study of human T cells and chemical hapten exposure. MiXCR was run by TCRdb on the 5' RACE reads, yielding one entry per CDR3 protein. The sample lists about 81,000 distinct CDR3 sequences, less than 9.5% occurring once. Total RNA was extracted from unfractionated whole blood. The source of these receptors is a male donor in good health.

This sequence joins TRBV2 and TRBJ1-4; maybe TRBD1 (5 bases). V lost 3 bases and J lost 8, with 16 bases in between. Germline CDR1 reads SNHLY; CDR2 reads FYNNEI. The CDR3 consists of 15 residues. The CDR3 nucleotides read TGTGCCAGCAGTGACAGGGCTGCCGGAGGCGAAAAACTGTTTTTT. It translates to CASSDRAAGGEKLFF.

Ten or more counts support this clonotype. The chain combines TRBV7-2 with TRBJ2-7; no firm D call. Trimming shortened V by 1 base and J by 0 bases, and 7 bases separated the two germline ends. CDR3 length: 14 residues. The germline CDR1 and CDR2 sequences are SGHTA and FQGNSA. For the CDR3, the DNA is TGTGCCAGCAGCTTAGGGCACCTCTCCTACGAGCAGTACTTC. Amino acid sequence: CASSLGHLSYEQYF.

This clonotype has only a few counts. The chain uses TRBV7-2 and TRBJ1-5; D gene ambiguous. This CDR3 comprises 15 residues. Germline V gene sequence: CDR1 SGHTA, CDR2 FQGNSA. Trimming cost V 1 base and J 4 bases, with 11 bases left between them. The CDR3 DNA sequence: TGTGCCAGCAGCTTAGACTCGACCGTGAATCAGCCCCAGCATTTT. This sequence encodes CASSLDSTVNQPQHF.

Many counts were recorded for this clonotype. The rearrangement links TRBV20-1 to TRBJ2-3; D is possibly TRBD1 (5 bases). V lost 3 bases and J lost 0, with 13 bases in between. CDR1 DFQATT and CDR2 SNEGSKA come from the germline V gene (reference sequence). This CDR3 is 15 amino acids long. DNA for the CDR3: TGCAGTGCTAGTGGGGCGGACCTTAGCACAGATACGCAGTATTTT. Translating it yields CSASGADLSTDTQYF.

This clonotype was recorded a few times. The genes are TRBV11-2 and TRBJ2-7; 11 bases map to TRBD1. CDR1 is SGHAT, CDR2 FQNNGV, per germline. Germline trimming cut 4 bases from V and 2 bases from J; bases unmatched to any gene: 4. The CDR3 sequence is 15 residues long. The CDR3 sequence: CASSSDRGQTYEQYF. In DNA form, the CDR3 reads TGTGCCAGCAGCTCGGACAGGGGGCAGACCTACGAGCAGTACTTC.

This clonotype occurred many times. This chain joins TRBV5-1 and TRBJ2-4; D is perhaps TRBD1 or TRBD2 (5 bases each). V shed 4 bases and J shed 7 bases, with 12 bases lying between them. Looked up from germline, CDR1 is SGHRS and CDR2 is YFSETQ. The CDR3 has 13 residues. CDR3 nucleotides: TGCGCCAGCAGCCCCCCGGGGCCGAACATTCAGTACTTC. Translating gives CASSPPGPNIQYF. The complete variable domain, with remaining parts taken from reference TRBV5-1 and TRBJ2-4, reads KAGVTQTPRYLIKTRGQQVTLSCSPISGHRSVSWYQQTPGQGLQFLFEYFSETQRNKGNFPGRFSGRQFSNSRSEMNVSTLELGDSALYLCASSPPGPNIQYFGAGTRLSVL.

This clonotype was seen ten or more times. This chain links TRBV5-5 with TRBJ2-5; possibly TRBD2 for D (6 bases). The CDR3 spans 14 residues. V dropped 5 bases and J dropped 2 bases, with 13 bases sitting between them. Germline assignment: CDR1 SGHKS and CDR2 YYEKEE (reference sequence). The CDR3 here is CASSHRDWQETQYF. The CDR3 nucleotides are TGTGCCAGCAGTCACCGGGACTGGCAAGAGACCCAGTACTTC.

Many counts were recorded for this clonotype. CDR3 coding DNA: TGTGCCACCAGCAGCGGGAGGGCCCGTGGTGAGCAGTTCTTC. This translates into CATSSGRARGEQFF. V and J are TRBV15 and TRBJ2-1; 8 bases are a match to TRBD2. This CDR3 region has 14 residues. Losses at the gene ends were 3 bases for V and 9 bases for J; bases not matched to a gene: 7. Germline lookup yields CDR1 LNHNV and CDR2 YYDKDF (reference sequence).

Many counts were recorded for this clonotype. The chain employs TRBV11-1 and TRBJ2-6; D remains ambiguous. The CDR3 totals 17 residues. V was trimmed by 3 bases and J by 0 bases, leaving 12 bases between them. CDR1 is SGHAT, CDR2 FQDESV, per germline (reference sequence). CDR3 nucleotides: TGTGCCAGCAGCTTGGGCCCCCTAATCTCTGGGGCCAACGTCCTGACTTTC. The encoded protein is CASSLGPLISGANVLTF.

This clonotype came up many times. The chain employs TRBV20-1 and TRBJ1-5; 7 bases are shared with TRBD1. Looked up from germline, CDR1 is DFQATT and CDR2 is SNEGSKA (reference sequence). V was pared by 4 bases and J by 7 bases, with 10 bases of the junction left unmatched. The CDR3 is 14 amino acids. DNA for the CDR3: TGCAGTGCTACCGATTCAGGGGGAGGCCAGCCCCAGCATTTT. Its translation is CSATDSGGGQPQHF.

In this sample, this clonotype turned up many times. This chain uses TRBV3-1 with TRBJ1-1; 11 bases align to TRBD1. Trimming at V came to 2 bases and at J to 6 bases, leaving 2 bases not matched to a gene. The CDR3 spans 14 residues. CDR1 and CDR2 (germline): LGHDT, YNNKEL (reference sequence). The CDR3 reads CASSQPGQGAEAFF. CDR3 DNA: TGTGCCAGCAGCCAACCGGGACAGGGGGCTGAAGCTTTCTTT.

This clonotype has a count of ten or more. This chain joins TRBV27 and TRBJ2-3; D might be TRBD1 (7 bases). V was pared by 6 bases and J by 4 bases, with 14 bases between. The CDR3 loop spans 14 amino acids. Germline V gives CDR1 MNHEY, CDR2 SMNVEV (reference sequence). CDR3 DNA: TGTGCCAGCAGCTCCAGGGGGAGGCCAGATACGCAGTATTTT. This gives the protein CASSSRGRPDTQYF.

This sequence joins TRBV19 and TRBJ1-5, with D maybe TRBD1 (5 bases). There are 16 residues in the CDR3. Germline lookup yields CDR1 LNHDA and CDR2 SQIVND (reference sequence). V was cut by 3 bases and J by 4 bases, with 16 bases left in between. CDR3 nucleotide sequence: TGTGCCAGTAGTATTTCTCGATCCAGGGAAAATCAGCCCCAGCATTTT. Protein: CASSISRSRENQPQHF.

This clonotype was seen at least ten times. The genes are TRBV14 and TRBJ2-2, with 9 bases that match TRBD1. CDR3 length equals 16 residues. The V and J ends lost 4 bases and 3 bases, in that order; junction bases with no gene match: 6. Germline CDR1 is SGHDN and CDR2 is FVKESK. CDR3: CASSPLDRGDTGELFF. DNA of the CDR3: TGTGCCAGCAGCCCATTAGACAGGGGGGACACCGGGGAGCTGTTTTTT.

This clonotype has a count of ten or more. V is TRBV27 and J is TRBJ2-3; possibly TRBD1 for D (5 bases). This CDR3 comprises 14 residues. With 2 bases removed from V and 5 bases from J, the gap between germline ends came to 11 bases. CDR1 is MNHEY and CDR2 is SMNVEV in the germline V gene (reference sequence). CDR3 bases: TGTGCCAGCAGTTTAGGGGCCCAGCGAGATACGCAGTATTTT. Translating gives CASSLGAQRDTQYF.

J is TRBJ2-7 and V is TRBV6-5, with D maybe TRBD2 (5 bases). The CDR3 covers 18 residues. V lost 0 bases, J lost 9 bases, and 27 bases lay in between. The V gene's germline CDR1 is MNHEY and CDR2 SVGAGI. CDR3 bases: TGTGCCAGCAGTTACTCGAATCCCTCCAGGACCTACTCTCGGGGGCAGTACTTC. Amino acid sequence: CASSYSNPSRTYSRGQYF.

The CDR3, as DNA: TGTGCCAGCAGAAGGGACGTCCAGACTGAAGCTTTCTTT. It yields the protein CASRRDVQTEAFF. The genes are TRBV6-5 and TRBJ1-1, with a tentative D call TRBD1 (5 bases). Trimming took off 6 bases at V and 5 bases at J, with 13 bases between the two ends. This CDR3 region has 13 residues. Germline lookup yields CDR1 MNHEY and CDR2 SVGAGI.

The V call is TRBV18, the J call TRBJ1-1, with a possible D match to TRBD1 (6 bases). The V end lost 1 base, the J end lost 6 bases, and 15 bases lay between the germline ends. CDR1 is KGHSH, CDR2 LQKENI, per germline. This CDR3 comprises 15 residues. The CDR3 DNA sequence: TGTGCCAGCTCACCACTTCCCACAGGGCGGGCTGAAGCTTTCTTT. It encodes CASSPLPTGRAEAFF.

This clonotype was observed many times. The V and J genes are TRBV29-1 and TRBJ1-2; D call uncertain. The CDR3 extends over 13 amino acids. From germline, CDR1 is SQVTM and CDR2 ANQGSEA. V was trimmed by 0 bases and J by 3 bases, leaving 8 bases between them. In DNA, the CDR3 is TGCAGCGTTGAAGATTGGGAGGACTATGGCTACACCTTC. Translating it yields CSVEDWEDYGYTF.

This clonotype was observed a handful of times. This sequence joins TRBV12-5 and TRBJ2-2; TRBD1 is a possible D gene (6 bases). V lost 0 bases and J lost 1, with 12 bases in between. This CDR3 is 17 amino acids long. CDR1 and CDR2 from the germline V gene are LGHNT and FRNRAP. In DNA, the CDR3 is TGTGCTAGTGGTTTGGTACTCGGACAGCTGAACACCGGGGAGCTGTTTTTT. Amino acids: CASGLVLGQLNTGELFF. Full variable domain (missing parts from reference TRBV12-5 and TRBJ2-2): DARVTQTPRHKVTEMGQEVTMRCQPILGHNTVFWYRQTMMQGLELLAYFRNRAPLDDSGMPKDRFSAEMPDATLATLKIQPSEPRDSAVYFCASGLVLGQLNTGELFFGEGSRLTVL.

Only a few counts were recorded for this clonotype. V usage is TRBV6-5 and J usage is TRBJ1-1, with D possibly being TRBD1 (6 bases). Germline V gene lookup returns CDR1 MNHEY and CDR2 SVGAGI. The V end lost 3 bases, the J end lost 2 bases, and 19 bases lay between the germline ends. The CDR3 has 17 amino acids. The CDR3 spells CASSYFVGGQANTEAFF. CDR3 nucleotide sequence: TGTGCCAGCAGTTATTTTGTGGGGGGGCAGGCTAACACTGAAGCTTTCTTT.

This clonotype was recorded many times. The CDR3: CSVEENSGYTF. DNA of the CDR3: TGCAGCGTTGAGGAAAATTCTGGCTACACCTTC. The chain recombines TRBV29-1 with TRBJ1-2; D is unresolved. V was cut by 3 bases and J by 7 bases, with 9 bases left in between. The CDR3 spans 11 residues. In germline, CDR1 is SQVTM, CDR2 ANQGSEA.

This clonotype was counted at least ten times. The CDR3 is CASSGTGRSNEKLFF. The DNA for the CDR3 is TGTGCCAGCAGCGGGACAGGGAGGTCTAATGAAAAACTGTTTTTT. V is TRBV7-2 and J is TRBJ1-4; 9 bases line up with TRBD1. The V gene end was trimmed by 5 bases and the J gene end by 3 bases; junction bases not matched to a gene: 4. Germline V gene sequence: CDR1 SGHTA, CDR2 FQGNSA. This CDR3 has 15 amino acids. The whole variable domain, filled in from reference TRBV7-2 and TRBJ1-4, reads GAGVSQSPSNKVTEKGKDVELRCDPISGHTALYWYRQSLGQGLEFLIYFQGNSAPDKSGLPSDRFSAERTGGSVSTLTIQRTQQEDSAVYLCASSGTGRSNEKLFFGSGTQLSVL.

The table lists this clonotype with a few counts. The chain couples TRBV11-1 to TRBJ2-6; D tentatively reads TRBD1 or TRBD2 (5 bases each). Germline CDR1 reads SGHAT; CDR2 reads FQDESV (reference sequence). The CDR3 runs 16 residues. Trimming stripped 3 bases from V and 0 bases from J, with 9 bases between. CDR3 bases: TGTGCCAGCAGCTTGGGGGATCCCTCTGGGGCCAACGTCCTGACTTTC. Its protein is CASSLGDPSGANVLTF. Based on the CDR3 plus reference TRBV11-1 and TRBJ2-6, the full variable domain is EAEVAQSPRYKITEKSQAVAFWCDPISGHATLYWYRQILGQGPELLVQFQDESVVDDSQLPKDRFSAERLKGVDSTLKIQPAELGDSAMYLCASSLGDPSGANVLTFGAGSRLTVL.

The V and J genes are TRBV2 and TRBJ2-7; D may be TRBD1 (6 bases). Trimming removed 4 bases at V and 5 bases at J, with 12 bases between. CDR3 length: 13 amino acids. Germline-derived CDR1 and CDR2 are SNHLY and FYNNEI. The CDR3 DNA sequence: TGTGCCAGCAGTGGGGGCAGGGGAGACGAGCAGTACTTC. It yields the protein CASSGGRGDEQYF.

This clonotype was seen only a few times. The J gene is TRBJ2-3, the V gene TRBV10-3; D is unresolved. Looked up from germline, CDR1 is ENHRY and CDR2 is SYGVKD. The V end lost 6 bases, the J end lost 5 bases, and 9 bases lay between the germline ends. The CDR3 loop spans 12 amino acids. The CDR3 DNA follows: TGTGCCATCAGGCCTCTCGGAGATACGCAGTATTTT. Protein: CAIRPLGDTQYF.

Points on this clonotype: Given a much more abundant clone one base away, this may be a read error. The chain joins TRBV20-1 to TRBJ1-5; possibly TRBD1 for D (5 bases). V gave up 5 bases and J gave up 6 bases, with 17 bases separating them. The CDR3 loop spans 14 amino acids. The germline V gene encodes CDR1 DFQATT and CDR2 SNEGSKA (reference sequence). The CDR3 is CSAVSRERRQPQHF. The CDR3 region has the DNA TGCAGTGCTGTCTCCAGGGAAAGGCGTCAGCCCCAGCATTTT.

This clonotype was detected only a few times. The gene calls are TRBV12-3 or TRBV12-4 and TRBJ1-2, with 7 bases that match TRBD1. The length of the CDR3 is 14 residues. The V segment lost 5 bases and the J segment 4 bases; nucleotides outside the gene matches: 7. This CDR3 is CASSRQGMSYGYTF. The CDR3, as DNA: TGTGCCAGCAGTCGACAGGGAATGAGCTATGGCTACACCTTC.